Listed below are T cell receptor beta chains from one sample, sequenced in a study of patients and donors after allogeneic stem cell transplantation. TCRdb called the RT-PCR reads again in MiXCR, with one record for every CDR3 protein. Of approximately 430,000 distinct CDR3 sequences in the sample, approximately 16% are singletons; the top ten hold about 7%. The sequenced sample consisted of blood, either unsorted or a sorted T cell fraction (not recorded which). These receptors came from a human donor who was either an allogeneic HSCT recipient or a stem cell or donor lymphocyte infusion donor (not recorded which). It is not recorded whose cells these are; they may come from a transplant donor. Both conserved end residues are part of each CDR3. The order of the fields is J gene, D gene, clone size, V gene, CDR3 DNA, CDR3 protein. The D gene is left open where the match is weak. Expanded clones are given a class, and other clones once, few, many or no size at all.

TRBJ2-3 | - | - | TRBV24-1 | TGTGCCACCCGCGGGGACAGCACAGATACGCAGTATTTT | CATRGDSTDTQYF
TRBJ1-5 | - | few | TRBV10-3 | TGTGCCATCGGTAGAAGCAATCAGCCCCAGCATTTT | CAIGRSNQPQHF
TRBJ1-1 | - | - | TRBV20-1 | TGCAGTGCTATGGTGAGGGGCCTTGAAGCTTTCTTT | CSAMVRGLEAFF
TRBJ2-1 | - | many | TRBV12-3/TRBV12-4 | TGTGCCAGCAGTTTCGGGCGGGGTAGCCTCGATGAGCAGTTCTTC | CASSFGRGSLDEQFF
TRBJ1-2 | - | few | TRBV4-2 | TGTGCCAGCAGCCAAGGGCAGGGCGCGGGTGGCTACACCTTC | CASSQGQGAGGYTF
TRBJ2-7 | - | few | TRBV27 | TGTGCCAGCAGTCTCCAACAGGTGGGGGTTCTGGAGCAGTACTTC | CASSLQQVGVLEQYF
TRBJ2-3 | - | many | TRBV4-1 | TGCGCCAGCAGCTATCAGGCGGGCGGCACAGATACGCAGTATTTT | CASSYQAGGTDTQYF
TRBJ2-7 | TRBD1 | - | TRBV2 | TGTGCCAGCAGGATAAGGACAGGGATCGACGAGCAGTACTTC | CASRIRTGIDEQYF
TRBJ1-6 | - | - | TRBV18 | TGTGCCAGCTCCAAACTTCGGGACGCGAATTCACCCCTCCACTTT | CASSKLRDANSPLHF
TRBJ2-5 | - | few | TRBV28 | TGTGCCAGCAGTTTAGGCGGCCAGACAGAGACCCAGTACTTC | CASSLGGQTETQYF
TRBJ2-1 | - | many | TRBV7-8 | TGTGCCAGCAGCTTAGATGCCAGAAATGAGCAGTTCTTC | CASSLDARNEQFF
TRBJ2-7 | TRBD1 | - | TRBV7-2 | TGTGCCAGCAGCCAACAGGGGGCGAGGGAGCAGTACTTC | CASSQQGAREQYF
TRBJ2-3 | - | few | TRBV20-1 | TGCAGTGCTAGCCCCATGTTCACAGATACGCAGTATTTT | CSASPMFTDTQYF
TRBJ2-1 | - | many | TRBV11-3 | TGTGCCAGCAGCTTAGATGGGCGGTATGAGCAGTTCTTC | CASSLDGRYEQFF
TRBJ2-2 | TRBD1 | - | TRBV29-1 | TGCAGCGCCAGGGGGAACGGGGAGCTGTTTTTT | CSARGNGELFF
TRBJ2-1 | TRBD2 | - | TRBV11-2 | TGTGCCAGCAGCACACCGGGACTAGCGGGGGTATTGAGCTCCTACAATGAGCAGTTCTTC | CASSTPGLAGVLSSYNEQFF
TRBJ2-1 | - | many | TRBV12-3/TRBV12-4 | TGTGCCAGCAGCCTAGGCTCCTACAATGAGCAGTTCTTC | CASSLGSYNEQFF
TRBJ2-3 | TRBD2 | - | TRBV5-8 | TGTGCCAGCAGCTTGGGGGCGACTAGCGGGACCACAGATACGCAGTATTTT | CASSLGATSGTTDTQYF
TRBJ1-3 | TRBD1 | few | TRBV28 | TGTGCCAGCAGTGACAGGGTCAACACCATATATTTT | CASSDRVNTIYF
TRBJ1-5 | TRBD1 | few | TRBV3-1 | TGTGCCAGCAGCCTTAATCAGGGGGGTCAGCCCCAGCATTTT | CASSLNQGGQPQHF
TRBJ2-3 | - | - | TRBV6-4 | TGTGCCAGCAGACCCGACCGCACAGATACGCAGTATTTT | CASRPDRTDTQYF
TRBJ2-6 | TRBD1 | - | TRBV4-3 | TGCGCCAGCAGCCAATGGACAGGGGTCCTATCTGGGGCCAACGTCCTGACTTTC | CASSQWTGVLSGANVLTF
TRBJ2-5 | - | few | TRBV4-2 | TGTGCCAGCAGCCGACAGGTCCAAGAGACCCAGTACTTC | CASSRQVQETQYF
TRBJ2-1 | - | few | TRBV27 | TGTGCCAGCAATCTGGGGGCAGGCACCTACAATGAGCAGTTCTTC | CASNLGAGTYNEQFF
TRBJ2-1 | TRBD1 | - | TRBV13 | TGTGCCAGCAGCTTCGGGACAGGGAAGGACAATGAGCAGTTCTTC | CASSFGTGKDNEQFF
TRBJ2-5 | - | medium-sized | TRBV7-3 | TGTGCCAGCAGCAAAACAGGGATGGAAGAGACCCAGTACTTC | CASSKTGMEETQYF
TRBJ2-3 | - | - | TRBV24-1 | TGTGCCACCAGTGATTTAGCCGATACGCAGTATTTT | CATSDLADTQYF
TRBJ1-6 | - | - | TRBV5-5 | TGTGCCAGCAGCTTGCCCGCAAATTCACCCCTCCACTTT | CASSLPANSPLHF
TRBJ1-1 | - | - | TRBV4-3 | TGCGCCAGCAGCTCCTCCCCCGGCACTGAAGCTTTCTTT | CASSSSPGTEAFF
TRBJ1-6 | - | - | TRBV14 | TGTGCCAGCAGCCTGGAGTTATACCCCCTCCACTTT | CASSLELYPLHF
TRBJ1-5 | TRBD1 | - | TRBV5-1 | TGCGCCAGCAGCCGGACAGGGCTCGGTCAGCCCCAGCATTTT | CASSRTGLGQPQHF
TRBJ2-2 | TRBD1 | - | TRBV20-1 | TGCAGTGCTCCCCGGACAGGGGGCCTCACCGGGGAGCTGTTTTTT | CSAPRTGGLTGELFF
TRBJ1-4 | - | few | TRBV12-3/TRBV12-4 | TGTGCCAGCAGTTTAAGGTCGTCAACTAATGAAAAACTGTTTTTT | CASSLRSSTNEKLFF
TRBJ2-1 | - | - | TRBV30 | TGTGCCTGGAGGAAGAATCCCGGACAAAGCTCCTACAATGAGCAGTTCTTC | CAWRKNPGQSSYNEQFF
TRBJ2-7 | TRBD1 | - | TRBV12-3/TRBV12-4 | TGTGCCAGCAGTAGAGGGACAGGCGTGTTCTACGAGCAGTACTTC | CASSRGTGVFYEQYF
TRBJ2-4 | TRBD1 | - | TRBV27 | TGTGCCAGCAGTTCCCTACTATCACAGGGGGCCCGGAAAAACATTCAGTACTTC | CASSSLLSQGARKNIQYF
TRBJ1-1 | - | many | TRBV5-4 | TGTGCCAGCAGCTTGGCCTCCACGAACACTGAAGCTTTCTTT | CASSLASTNTEAFF
TRBJ1-2 | TRBD1 | few | TRBV19 | TGTGCCAGTAGTATAGGCCAAGGGGGCTTCTATGGCTACACCTTC | CASSIGQGGFYGYTF
TRBJ2-2 | - | many | TRBV4-3 | TGCGCCAGCAGCCAATCCGGACAGACATTGCACACCGGGGAGCTGTTTTTT | CASSQSGQTLHTGELFF
TRBJ2-4 | - | - | TRBV4-1 | TGCGCCAGCAGCCAATCTAGGGCCAAAAACATTCAGTACTTC | CASSQSRAKNIQYF
TRBJ2-1 | - | many | TRBV4-1 | TGCGCCAGCAGCCGCACCATACGGGGGACACCATACAATGAGCAGTTCTTC | CASSRTIRGTPYNEQFF
TRBJ1-1 | - | many | TRBV12-3/TRBV12-4 | TGTGCCAGCAGTTTAGGGCAGGGCGGGAGGACTGAAGCTTTCTTT | CASSLGQGGRTEAFF
TRBJ2-1 | - | - | TRBV4-3 | TGCGCCAGCAGCCGGGACTGGACTGGGGAATCTTATGAGCAGTTCTTC | CASSRDWTGESYEQFF
TRBJ2-5 | TRBD1 | few | TRBV27 | TGTGCCAGCAGTCCGGACAGGGTTAAGACCCAGTACTTC | CASSPDRVKTQYF
TRBJ2-7 | TRBD2 | - | TRBV12-3/TRBV12-4 | TGTGCCAGCAGTTTTCTAGCGGGAGCCTACGAGCAGTACTTC | CASSFLAGAYEQYF
TRBJ1-6 | TRBD1 | - | TRBV7-9 | TGTGCCAGCAGCCCCCATCCGGGACAGGGTAATTCACCCCTCCACTTT | CASSPHPGQGNSPLHF
TRBJ1-5 | - | many | TRBV7-7 | TGTGCCAGCAGCTTAAGGGGTCAGCCCCAGCATTTT | CASSLRGQPQHF
TRBJ2-2 | TRBD1 | - | TRBV7-3 | TGTGCCAGCAGCACGCCCAGGGGGCAGGACACCGGGGAGCTGTTTTTT | CASSTPRGQDTGELFF
TRBJ2-1 | - | - | TRBV7-2 | TGTGCCAGCAGCCTTCAGGCAAATGAGCAGTTCTTC | CASSLQANEQFF
TRBJ2-7 | - | few | TRBV6-2/TRBV6-3 | TGTGCCAGCAGTTACTCAATACACCGGCGATTCTACGAGCAGTACTTC | CASSYSIHRRFYEQYF
TRBJ2-1 | TRBD2 | few | TRBV20-1 | TGCAGTGCTAGAGATATCACTAGCGGGAGCAATGAGCAGTTCTTC | CSARDITSGSNEQFF
TRBJ1-1 | - | - | TRBV2 | TGTGCCAGCAGTGAAGCGCACAGGACAAATGAAGCTTTCTTT | CASSEAHRTNEAFF
TRBJ2-5 | TRBD2 | few | TRBV5-1 | TGCGCCAGCAGCTTGGCCCCCGGGGGGGGTCTTGAGACCCAGTACTTC | CASSLAPGGGLETQYF
TRBJ1-2 | - | few | TRBV6-2/TRBV6-3 | TGTGCCAGCAGTAGAGGACGGCATGGCTACACCTTC | CASSRGRHGYTF
TRBJ1-1 | TRBD1 | - | TRBV19 | TGTGCCAGTAGTCCTGGACAGGGGGCCTGGAACACTGAAGCTTTCTTT | CASSPGQGAWNTEAFF
TRBJ2-5 | TRBD2 | few | TRBV9 | TGTGCCAGCAGCGGACGCGGGGGGATCCGGGAGACCCAGTACTTC | CASSGRGGIRETQYF
TRBJ2-7 | - | few | TRBV5-1 | TGCGCCAGCAGCTTGGATGTTGCCTCCGAGCAGTACTTC | CASSLDVASEQYF